These 4 T cell receptor beta chains were sequenced from one sample in a study of spatial heterogeneity in lung cancer. This sample's time point: sample taken at primary tumor resection. The authors sequenced whole RNA from tumor, nontumor lung or frozen PBMC without sorting. TCRdb ran MiXCR on the 5' RACE reads and lists one entry per CDR3 protein. Of some 37,000 distinct CDR3 sequences in the sample, approximately 5.2% were seen once. The specimen was PBMCs, collected at surgery. The receptors derive from a female donor with early-stage non-small cell lung cancer.

This clonotype was seen at least ten times. The chain is built from TRBV10-3 and TRBJ2-2; 11 bases fit TRBD1. CDR1 ENHRY and CDR2 SYGVKD come from the germline V gene. Losses at the gene ends were 5 bases for V and 4 bases for J; bases not matched to a gene: 6. This CDR3 region has 16 residues. The CDR3 loop reads CAISRTGGDGTGELFF. DNA for the CDR3: TGTGCCATCAGTCGGACAGGGGGCGACGGCACCGGGGAGCTGTTTTTT.

This clonotype was recorded many times. This chain uses TRBV7-9 with TRBJ1-4; 7 positions match TRBD1. Germline values: CDR1 SEHNR, CDR2 FQNEAQ (reference sequence). The V gene end was trimmed by 6 bases and the J gene end by 3 bases; junction bases not matched to a gene: 7. The CDR3 sequence is 15 residues long. The DNA for the CDR3 is TGTGCCAGCAGTCATAACAGGGGCGCTAATGAAAAACTGTTTTTT. Protein: CASSHNRGANEKLFF. The variable domain in full, with the rest retrieved from reference TRBV7-9 and TRBJ1-4, is DTGVSQNPRHKITKRGQNVTFRCDPISEHNRLYWYRQTLGQGPEFLTYFQNEAQLEKSRLLSDRFSAERPKGSFSTLEIQRTEQGDSAMYLCASSHNRGANEKLFFGSGTQLSVL.

At least ten counts were recorded for this clonotype. The chain links TRBV7-9 to TRBJ2-7; unclear D gene. V shed 1 base and J shed 0 bases, with 4 bases lying between them. This CDR3 comprises 13 residues. CDR1 and CDR2 (germline): SEHNR, FQNEAQ (reference sequence). CDR3 sequence reads: CASSLGVSYEQYF. CDR3 DNA sequence: TGTGCCAGCAGCTTAGGAGTCTCCTACGAGCAGTACTTC.

A few counts support this clonotype. The chain joins TRBV19 to TRBJ1-2; D possibly corresponds to TRBD1 (5 bases). Germline V lookup: CDR1 LNHDA, CDR2 SQIVND (reference sequence). The germline V and J ends were trimmed by 7 bases and 4 bases, with 22 bases remaining between them. The CDR3 runs 16 residues. The CDR3 DNA reads TGTGCCAGTACTTCCCAACCCCAGGGCGGGGGCTATGGCTACACCTTC. Residues: CASTSQPQGGGYGYTF.